This TCR beta chain is drawn from a study of shared clonotypes between healthy human individuals. Study-wide background: Three men and a couple of women, aged 18 to 49, were donors.

CD45RO-negative cells were positively selected for CCR7, leaving out terminally differentiated effector memory CD45RA+ cells. Remarks on this clone: Its cognate antigen is unknown.

Study-level points and caveats: The rarefaction results pointed to incomplete sorted-subset sequencing despite large depth.

Assay execution took place at the deep level. Methods used by the authors: Junction-only sequences without quality scores came from ImmunoSEQ, so filtering differed. Using immunoSEQ multiplex PCR, the repertoire was profiled, and TCRdb retains in-frame clones only, with some absent. V and J calls plus clone size are reproduced from that table; the DNA served to infer D and trimming. The repertoire holds about 600,000 clones, with 95% to 96% as singletons. The V end lost 4 bases, the J end lost 7 bases, and 11 bases lay between the germline ends. There are 12 residues in the CDR3. In germline, CDR1 is SGHDN, CDR2 FVKESK.

The chain uses TRBV14 and TRBJ2-7; weak D call: TRBD2 (6 bases). The origin of this receptor is a woman in her twenties or thirties in good health. Sample: naive CD8+ T cells sorted from blood. The CDR3 nucleotides read TGTGCCAGCAGCCCTTTTGGGGGGGAGCAGTACTTC. Residues: CASSPFGGEQYF.